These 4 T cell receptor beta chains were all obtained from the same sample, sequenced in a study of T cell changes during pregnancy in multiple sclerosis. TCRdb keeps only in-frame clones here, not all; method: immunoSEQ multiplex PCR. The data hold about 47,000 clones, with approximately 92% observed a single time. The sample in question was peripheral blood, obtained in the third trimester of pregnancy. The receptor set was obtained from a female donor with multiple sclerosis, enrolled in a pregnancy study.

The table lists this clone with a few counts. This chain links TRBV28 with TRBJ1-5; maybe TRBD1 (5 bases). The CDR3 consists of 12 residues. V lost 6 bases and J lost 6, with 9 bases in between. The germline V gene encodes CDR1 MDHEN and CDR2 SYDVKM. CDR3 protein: CASRQGSQPQHF. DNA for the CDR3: TGTGCCAGCAGGCAGGGAAGTCAGCCCCAGCATTTT.

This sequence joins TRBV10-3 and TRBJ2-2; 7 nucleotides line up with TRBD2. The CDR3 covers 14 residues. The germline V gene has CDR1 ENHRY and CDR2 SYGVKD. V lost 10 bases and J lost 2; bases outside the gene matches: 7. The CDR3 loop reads CATTGLPNTGELFF. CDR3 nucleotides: TGTGCCACCACGGGACTACCAAACACCGGGGAGCTGTTTTTT.

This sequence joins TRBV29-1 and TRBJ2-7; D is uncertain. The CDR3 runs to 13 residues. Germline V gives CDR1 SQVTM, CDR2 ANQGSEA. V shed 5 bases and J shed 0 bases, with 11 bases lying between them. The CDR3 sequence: CSVTPANSYEQYF. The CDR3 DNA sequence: TGCAGCGTTACCCCAGCGAACTCCTACGAGCAGTACTTC.

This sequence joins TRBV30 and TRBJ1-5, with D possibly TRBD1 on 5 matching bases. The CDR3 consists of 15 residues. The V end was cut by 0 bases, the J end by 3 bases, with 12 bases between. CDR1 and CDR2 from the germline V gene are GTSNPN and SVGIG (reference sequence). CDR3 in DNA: TGTGCCTGGAGTGTACGGGGGTTGTCCAATCAGCCCCAGCATTTT. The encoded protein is CAWSVRGLSNQPQHF.